This T cell receptor beta chain was sequenced in a study of blood T cell repertoires in COVID-19. Study-wide background: COVID-19 samples from acute and convalescent phases originated in the United States, Italy and Spain.

The CDR3 loop spans 15 amino acids. Germline lookup yields CDR1 MNHEY and CDR2 SVGAGI. Trimming took 2 bases from V and 3 from J, leaving 10 bases between them. Study processing details: Counts of nucleated cells, estimated from reference gene primer amplification, were obtained. Method: immunoSEQ multiplex PCR; TCRdb's copy keeps in-frame clones and lacks some. The V and J calls and clone size were taken over from that table, and D and trimming were inferred from the DNA. The sample has about 290,000 clones, about nine tenths seen once. Enrolled through a virtual design, the participants were between roughly 18 and 100 years of age and came from about two dozen US areas.

The sequenced material came from PBMCs or T cells enriched from blood (not recorded which). The sequence was obtained from a woman in her thirties or forties who had recovered from COVID-19. The rearrangement joins TRBV6-5 to TRBJ1-4; D gene unclear. The CDR3 sequence: CASSYTSAANEKLFF. The CDR3 DNA sequence: TGTGCCAGCAGTTACACTAGCGCGGCTAATGAAAAACTGTTTTTT.